The table lists the clone carrying this TCR beta chain with a few counts. Its antigen is not identified. Single cDNA molecules in the library carried unique molecular identifiers attached during preparation. MiXCR, applied by TCRdb to the RACE reads, yields one record per CDR3 protein. The sample consists of under 450,000 distinct CDR3 sequences, roughly 6.3% of them appearing once. The data are from a study of human T cells and chemical hapten exposure. Study details: Alopecia universalis, totalis or areata was present in patients who were mostly female.

Documented time point: patch test 2, 6 weeks after DPC sensitization. Treatment in this sample: therapeutic diphenylcyclopropenone sensitization with weekly scalp DPC. Blood draws came before every patch-test application. The study's findings and limits: Since the donors had alopecia, their immune response may not be the same as that of healthy people.

The CDR3 length is 16 residues. Looked up from germline, CDR1 is MNHEY and CDR2 is SMNVEV (reference sequence). V was pared by 2 bases and J by 3 bases, with 14 bases between. This rearrangement joins TRBV27 to TRBJ1-5; no firm D call. The sequencing here drew on whole blood, taken in connection with sensitization to the hapten diphenylcyclopropenone (DPC). The clonotype was recovered from a woman between 18 and 29 years old with alopecia areata. Some clones in this sample may be carry-over from other donors' samples. The CDR3 spells CASSLQGLGFNQPQHF. The DNA of the CDR3 is TGTGCCAGCAGTTTACAAGGGTTAGGGTTCAATCAGCCCCAGCATTTT.